The 5 T cell receptor beta chains given below trace back to one sample, sequenced in a study of T cells in women clearing cervical HPV infection. Sequencing was performed with immunoSEQ multiplex PCR; in TCRdb, only in-frame clones are kept and a portion is missing. This repertoire includes about 28,000 clones. Material: blood buffy coat. The receptor source for this set is a woman aged 18 to 75 with a cervical HPV16 infection that either progressed to CIN3+ or cleared (not recorded which).

In the case of this clone: The DNA is omitted, as the CDR3 cannot be located on it reliably, and the CDR3 follows TCRdb's listing. The chain links TRBV4-1 to TRBJ1-4; the D call in the table, TRBD1, was not verified against the DNA. Termini included, the CDR3 measures 18 amino acids. From germline, CDR1 is MGHRA and CDR2 YSYEKL. The CDR3 protein is CASKPAPAAGAGEEKLFF.

As to this clone: The sequence runs out 3 residues before the end of the CDR3; the remainder is reconstructed from the germline J gene. V is TRBV30 and J is TRBJ2-7; tentatively, D is TRBD2 (6 bases). Germline V gene lookup returns CDR1 GTSNPN and CDR2 SVGIG (reference sequence). Trimming cost V 3 bases and J 4 bases, with 16 bases left between them. CDR3 length: 14 amino acids. CDR3 region: CAWSGRASGYEQYF. CDR3 DNA, as far as it was read: TGTGCCTGGAGCGGGCGGGCCAGCGGGTACGAG.

With regard to this clone: The read halts 3 residues ahead of the CDR3 end, with the missing end drawn from the germline J gene. This chain connects TRBV19 to TRBJ2-7, with 8 bases lining up with TRBD2. Trimming took 10 bases from V and 6 from J; bases not matched to a gene: 14. The CDR3 totals 14 residues. Germline V CDR1 and CDR2: LNHDA, SQIVND (reference sequence). CDR3 sequence: CATLPSAGGVEQYF. CDR3 DNA, as far as it was read: TGTGCCACCTTACCCTCGGCGGGGGGCGTCGAG.

About this clone itself: The CDR3 extends 3 residues past the end of the read, so its final part is completed from the germline J gene. The gene calls are TRBV19 and TRBJ1-2, with TRBD1 matching over 8 bases. With 2 bases clipped from V and 6 bases from J, the junction kept 2 bases outside the gene matches. CDR3 length: 13 residues. Germline values: CDR1 LNHDA, CDR2 SQIVND (reference sequence). CDR3 bases read: TGTGCCAGTAGTATAACCAGGGGGCATGGC. This sequence encodes CASSITRGHG. The whole CDR3 is CASSITRGHGYTF.

About this clone itself: The observed sequence ends 3 residues before the CDR3 terminus, with the missing tail filled in from the germline J gene. The sample holds other DNA sequences that translate to the same CDR3. The V and J genes are TRBV20-1 and TRBJ2-1, with 8 bases fitting TRBD1. The CDR3 is made up of 16 amino acids. Germline CDR1 and CDR2: DFQATT and SNEGSKA (reference sequence). With V trimmed by 6 bases and J by 0 bases, 10 bases remained unmatched. The CDR3 here is CSARGQGFSSYNEQFF. The CDR3 bases that were read are TGCAGTGCCCGAGGACAGGGTTTTAGCTCCTACAATGAG.